The clone carrying this TCR beta chain appeared a single time. The antigen remains unidentified. This record belongs to a study of siplizumab effects on memory and regulatory T cells. Generated by immunoSEQ multiplex PCR, the TCRdb table keeps only in-frame clones and is missing some. The data show more than 85,000 clones, with about 93% seen just once and approximately 0.3% held by the top ten. Study-wide findings and caveats: Sequences below about 10^-5 frequency were poorly captured. As a result, only a minor fraction of alloreactive clones mapped to unstimulated subsets. Naive T cell populations appeared to exhibit greater diversity than memory cells and appeared to be major alloresponse contributors. Proliferating Tregs in siplizumab cultures were never verified as suppressive. The majority of clones, roughly 75-95% of proliferating CD4+ or CD8+ clones, lacked an assignable naive or memory phenotype.

The sequencing sample was made of CD4+ T cells sorted from blood. The TCR sequence derives from a human donor in good health.

The chain's CDR3 is CASSLSYSRKEASTDTQYF. The CDR3, as DNA: TGCGCCAGCAGCTTGTCGTATTCTCGAAAAGAGGCTAGCACAGATACGCAGTATTTT. This sequence joins TRBV5-1 and TRBJ2-3; D not resolved. Germline values: CDR1 SGHRS, CDR2 YFSETQ. The CDR3 is 19 amino acids. V shed 1 base and J shed 0 bases, with 21 bases lying between them.